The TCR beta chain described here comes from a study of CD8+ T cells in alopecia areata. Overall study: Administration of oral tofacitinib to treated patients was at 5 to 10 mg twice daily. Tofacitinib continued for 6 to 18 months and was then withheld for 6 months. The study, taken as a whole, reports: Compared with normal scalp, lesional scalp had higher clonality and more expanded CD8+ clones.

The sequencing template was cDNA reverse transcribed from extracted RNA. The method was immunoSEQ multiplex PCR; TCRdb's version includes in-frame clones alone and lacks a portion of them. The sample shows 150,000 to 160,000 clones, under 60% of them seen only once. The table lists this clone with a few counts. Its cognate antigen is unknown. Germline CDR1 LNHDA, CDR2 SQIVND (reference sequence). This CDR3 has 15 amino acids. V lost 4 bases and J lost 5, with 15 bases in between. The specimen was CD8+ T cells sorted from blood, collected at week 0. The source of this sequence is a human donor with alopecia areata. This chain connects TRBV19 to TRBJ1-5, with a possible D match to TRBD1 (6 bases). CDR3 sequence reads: CASSSMDSPHQPQHF. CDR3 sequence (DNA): TGTGCCAGTAGTAGTATGGACAGCCCTCATCAGCCCCAGCATTTT.